This section outlines one T cell receptor beta chain sequence together with its context. This record comes from a study of CD8 T cells in Susac syndrome. The authors reverse transcribed roughly 0.5 to 1 ug RNA with random hexamers. By means of immunoSEQ multiplex PCR, TCR beta CDR3 spanning 54 Vbeta and 13 Jbeta underwent amplification. TCRdb independently ran MiXCR on the immunoSEQ multiplex PCR reads; one entry per CDR3 protein. The data show about 200,000 distinct CDR3 sequences, about 95% seen once. Sequencing targeted TCR beta in T cells from blood (CD8+ and CD4+). While CD8+ and CD4+ T cells were isolated negatively, TEMRA cells were enriched by FACS. The germline V gene has CDR1 MDHEN and CDR2 SYDVKM. Trimming removed 6 bases at V and 2 bases at J, with 5 bases between. This CDR3 has 11 amino acids.

The genes are TRBV28 and TRBJ2-7; D unresolved. Sequenced: CD4+ T cells from PBMCs. This clonotype originated in a human donor with multiple sclerosis. The CDR3 is CASRTPYEQYF. The CDR3 DNA follows: TGTGCCAGCAGGACCCCCTACGAGCAGTACTTC.